These 25 T cell receptor beta chains originate from one sample sequenced in a study of PD-1 blockade in classical Hodgkin lymphoma. Every patient had relapsed following autologous stem cell transplantation, and cohorts differed in brentuximab vedotin exposure. Sequencing used immunoSEQ multiplex PCR; TCRdb keeps in-frame clones, though not all of them. The sample consists of 53,000 or so clones, 65% to 85% of them appearing once. Material: peripheral blood mononuclear cells (PBMCs), obtained at baseline. Source of these receptors: a human donor with classical Hodgkin lymphoma.

The V and J genes are TRBV5-6 and TRBJ2-1, with TRBD2 matching 8 bases. The CDR3 covers 15 residues. Germline assignment: CDR1 SGHDT and CDR2 YYEEEE. Unmatched junction bases numbered 7, after V lost 4 bases and J lost 4 bases. The CDR3 DNA sequence: TGTGCCAGCAGCCCGGGACTAGGGAGGTACAATGAGCAGTTCTTC. Protein: CASSPGLGRYNEQFF.

This chain joins TRBV4-1 and TRBJ2-5; 9 nucleotides agree with TRBD2. Germline CDR1 MGHRA, CDR2 YSYEKL. J gave up 5 bases and V 1 base, and 14 bases lay outside the gene matches. CDR3 length: 18 residues. For the CDR3, the DNA is TGCGCCAGCAGCCAAGCAGCGGGAGGAGACCTCCCGTGGGAGACCCAGTACTTC. It is translated as CASSQAAGGDLPWETQYF.

This chain links TRBV19 with TRBJ2-1, with TRBD2 identical over 15 bases. V lost 5 bases and J lost 10; bases outside the gene matches: 6. The germline V gene encodes CDR1 LNHDA and CDR2 SQIVND (reference sequence). This CDR3 has 15 residues. The CDR3 coding sequence is TGTGCCAGTAGTTCTGGACTAGCGGGGGGGTCGGAGCAGTTCTTC. Its translation: CASSSGLAGGSEQFF. The whole variable domain, filled in from reference TRBV19 and TRBJ2-1, reads DGGITQSPKYLFRKEGQNVTLSCEQNLNHDAMYWYRQDPGQGLRLIYYSQIVNDFQKGDIAEGYSVSREKKESFPLTVTSAQKNPTAFYLCASSSGLAGGSEQFFGPGTRLTVL.

The CDR3 nucleotides read TGTGCCACCGAAGGGACTAGTAGCAATGAGCAGTTCTTC. Residues: CATEGTSSNEQFF. The chain uses TRBV6-1 and TRBJ2-1; 8 nucleotides line up with TRBD2. This CDR3 has 13 amino acids. In germline, CDR1 is MNHNS, CDR2 SASEGT. V was pared by 10 bases and J by 6 bases, with 8 bases of the junction left unmatched.

V gene TRBV6-4 combines with J gene TRBJ1-2, with a weak D call TRBD1 (6 bases). The CDR3 covers 14 residues. In germline, CDR1 is MRHNA, CDR2 SNTAGT. Trimming left V 3 bases short and J 2 bases short, with 10 bases between. CDR3 in amino acids: CASSEGGRNYGYTF. CDR3 nucleotide sequence: TGTGCCAGCAGTGAAGGGGGGCGCAACTATGGCTACACCTTC.

The chain recombines TRBV14 with TRBJ2-5; D may match TRBD1 or TRBD2 (5 bases each). The germline gives CDR1 SGHDN, CDR2 FVKESK. Deletions cut 3 bases from V and 5 bases from J, with 25 bases between. The CDR3 loop spans 18 amino acids. The CDR3: CASSHLKRARDPGETQYF. CDR3 coding DNA: TGTGCCAGCAGCCACCTAAAAAGGGCCCGGGACCCTGGGGAGACCCAGTACTTC.

The rearrangement joins TRBV30 to TRBJ2-7; unclear D gene. The V end was cut by 1 base, the J end by 0 bases, with 10 bases between. The CDR3 spans 14 residues. The V gene's germline CDR1 is GTSNPN and CDR2 SVGIG (reference sequence). The CDR3, as DNA: TGTGCCTGGAGTGGCCCGGCTAGCTCCTACGAGCAGTACTTC. The encoded protein is CAWSGPASSYEQYF.

V and J are TRBV9 and TRBJ1-1; D not resolved. CDR1 SGDLS and CDR2 YYNGEE come from the germline V gene. Trimming took 1 base from V and 7 from J, leaving 8 bases between them. This CDR3 comprises 12 residues. This chain's CDR3 is CASSVRSGEAFF. The CDR3 DNA reads as TGTGCCAGCAGCGTAAGATCGGGTGAAGCTTTCTTT.

This chain joins TRBV10-3 and TRBJ1-2; D is unresolved. Germline assignment: CDR1 ENHRY and CDR2 SYGVKD. The CDR3 runs 15 residues. Trimming cost V 3 bases and J 3 bases, with 14 bases left between them. The CDR3 sequence is CAISEKGQTYYGYTF. CDR3 DNA sequence: TGTGCCATCAGTGAAAAAGGGCAGACTTACTATGGCTACACCTTC.

The chain joins TRBV9 to TRBJ2-5; 8 bases are a match to TRBD2. Germline CDR1 and CDR2: SGDLS and YYNGEE. This CDR3 spans 16 amino acids. The V and J ends lost 0 bases and 5 bases, in that order; junction bases with no gene match: 9. The CDR3 DNA sequence: TGTGCCAGCAGCGTAGATCGGGGGGGCTCAGGGGAGACCCAGTACTTC. It yields the protein CASSVDRGGSGETQYF.

This chain uses TRBV2 with TRBJ2-1, with D uncertain. CDR1 is SNHLY, CDR2 FYNNEI, per germline. The CDR3 is 14 amino acids. Trimming removed 10 bases from V and 0 bases from J, with 13 bases in between. The CDR3 reads CATQGGFSYNEQFF. CDR3 bases: TGTGCCACCCAAGGCGGATTCTCCTACAATGAGCAGTTCTTC.

The chain combines TRBV30 with TRBJ1-1; no clear D. There are 13 residues in the CDR3. Germline V gene lookup returns CDR1 GTSNPN and CDR2 SVGIG (reference sequence). Trimming cost V 4 bases and J 0 bases, with 9 bases left between them. CDR3 DNA: TGTGCCTGGACCAACGGGGTGAACACTGAAGCTTTCTTT. It encodes CAWTNGVNTEAFF.

The chain carries TRBV19 and TRBJ1-5; the D is unclear. The CDR3 runs to 16 residues. CDR1 LNHDA and CDR2 SQIVND come from the germline V gene (reference sequence). V was pared by 5 bases and J by 2 bases, with 16 bases between. CDR3 amino acids: CASSLQRLRGNQPQHF. DNA for the CDR3: TGTGCCAGTAGTTTGCAGAGGCTGCGAGGCAATCAGCCCCAGCATTTT.

The sample holds a few counts of this clone. The chain recombines TRBV5-5 with TRBJ1-1; D gene ambiguous. This CDR3 region has 17 residues. V was pared by 1 base and J by 3 bases, with 19 bases between. Germline V gene data show CDR1 as SGHKS and CDR2 as YYEKEE (reference sequence). CDR3 loop: CASSLSGLRRTDTEAFF. In DNA, the CDR3 is TGTGCCAGCAGCTTGAGCGGTCTGAGGAGGACTGACACTGAAGCTTTCTTT.

The chain carries TRBV19 and TRBJ2-1; maybe TRBD2 (6 bases). The CDR3 length is 15 residues. CDR1 and CDR2 from the germline V gene are LNHDA and SQIVND (reference sequence). The V end lost 3 bases, the J end lost 0 bases, and 9 bases lay between the germline ends. This chain's CDR3 is CASSIEGGSYNEQFF. The CDR3 DNA follows: TGTGCCAGTAGTATTGAGGGAGGCTCCTACAATGAGCAGTTCTTC.

V is TRBV11-2 and J is TRBJ1-2; 12 bases fit TRBD1. With 5 bases clipped from V and 5 bases from J, the junction kept 9 bases outside the gene matches. CDR3 size: 16 residues. Germline assignment: CDR1 SGHAT and CDR2 FQNNGV. The CDR3 loop is CASSLRGQGAKYGYTF. The CDR3 nucleotides read TGTGCCAGCAGCCTAAGGGGACAGGGGGCGAAGTATGGCTACACCTTC.

The chain couples TRBV11-3 to TRBJ2-1, with 10 positions matching TRBD2. V dropped 5 bases and J dropped 9; count of bases not matched to a gene: 10. Germline V gene sequence: CDR1 SGHNT, CDR2 YENEEA. The length of the CDR3 is 15 residues. The CDR3 sequence is CASSPPSGSRVEQFF. As DNA, the CDR3 is TGTGCCAGCAGCCCTCCTAGCGGGAGTAGGGTTGAGCAGTTCTTC.

The sample holds a few counts of this clone. V usage is TRBV4-1 and J usage is TRBJ1-6; 7 nucleotides align to TRBD1. Germline V gene lookup returns CDR1 MGHRA and CDR2 YSYEKL. The length of the CDR3 is 15 residues. The V gene end was trimmed by 1 base and the J gene end by 9 bases; junction bases not matched to a gene: 6. CDR3 sequence (DNA): TGCGCCAGCAGCCAAGTAGGGACAGTACCTTCACCCCTCCACTTT. Translated, it gives CASSQVGTVPSPLHF.

The genes are TRBV16 and TRBJ1-1; the D gene is possibly TRBD1 (6 bases). Trimming pared 0 bases from V and 5 bases from J, leaving 16 bases between. There are 16 residues in the CDR3. Germline V gene lookup returns CDR1 KGHSY and CDR2 FQNENV. This CDR3 is CASSQSSHRVGTEAFF. CDR3 coding DNA: TGTGCCAGCAGCCAATCTAGTCACAGGGTGGGTACTGAAGCTTTCTTT.

The V call is TRBV7-2, the J call TRBJ1-1, with 9 bases identical to TRBD1. Germline assignment: CDR1 SGHTA and CDR2 FQGNSA. J was trimmed by 7 bases and V by 7 bases; bases with no gene match: 13. The CDR3 length is 15 residues. CDR3 DNA sequence: TGTGCCAGCACAAATCCGCCCGGGACAGGGATTGAAGCTTTCTTT. It codes for CASTNPPGTGIEAFF.

This clone was found a few times. The V gene is TRBV7-3, the J gene TRBJ2-7; D is unclear. Trimming removed 4 bases from V and 1 base from J, with 8 bases in between. The CDR3 is made up of 13 amino acids. Per the germline V gene, CDR1 is SGHTA and CDR2 is FQGTGA. CDR3: CASSSSPSYEQYF. CDR3 sequence (DNA): TGTGCCAGCAGCTCTTCTCCGTCCTACGAGCAGTACTTC. Looking up the rest from reference TRBV7-3 and TRBJ2-7 gives the full variable domain: GAGVSQTPSNKVTEKGKYVELRCDPISGHTALYWYRQSLGQGPEFLIYFQGTGAADDSGLPNDRFFAVRPEGSVSTLKIQRTERGDSAVYLCASSSSPSYEQYFGPGTRLTVT.

The rearrangement uses TRBV11-3 and TRBJ2-1, with 7 bases matching TRBD2. Trimming cost V 5 bases and J 3 bases; bases outside gene matches: 4. CDR3 size: 14 residues. CDR1 SGHNT and CDR2 YENEEA come from the germline V gene. DNA for the CDR3: TGTGCCAGCAGCCCTCTAGCGGTCTACAATGAGCAGTTCTTC. Protein sequence: CASSPLAVYNEQFF.

V and J are TRBV27 and TRBJ2-5, with 13 bases aligning to TRBD2. J gave up 5 bases and V 5 bases, and 8 bases lay outside the gene matches. The CDR3 covers 16 residues. CDR1 is MNHEY and CDR2 is SMNVEV in the germline V gene (reference sequence). CDR3 nucleotides: TGTGCCAGCAGTCCACTAGCGGGAGGGCCATTCGAGACCCAGTACTTC. The encoded protein is CASSPLAGGPFETQYF.

The chain has TRBV30 and TRBJ2-2; D ambiguous. Germline V gives CDR1 GTSNPN, CDR2 SVGIG (reference sequence). The CDR3 spans 13 residues. V lost 4 bases and J lost 1, with 7 bases in between. Written as DNA, the CDR3 is TGTGCCTGGAAGTGGGGGAACACCGGGGAGCTGTTTTTT. Translated, it gives CAWKWGNTGELFF.

CDR3 sequence (DNA): TGTGCCATCAGTGAGACCGTGACAGGGGGTGACAATGAGCAGTTCTTC. Translation gives CAISETVTGGDNEQFF. The chain is built from TRBV10-3 and TRBJ2-1; TRBD1 matches 9 bases. V was pared by 2 bases and J by 5 bases, with 7 bases of the junction left unmatched. The CDR3 sequence is 16 residues long. CDR1 ENHRY and CDR2 SYGVKD come from the germline V gene.